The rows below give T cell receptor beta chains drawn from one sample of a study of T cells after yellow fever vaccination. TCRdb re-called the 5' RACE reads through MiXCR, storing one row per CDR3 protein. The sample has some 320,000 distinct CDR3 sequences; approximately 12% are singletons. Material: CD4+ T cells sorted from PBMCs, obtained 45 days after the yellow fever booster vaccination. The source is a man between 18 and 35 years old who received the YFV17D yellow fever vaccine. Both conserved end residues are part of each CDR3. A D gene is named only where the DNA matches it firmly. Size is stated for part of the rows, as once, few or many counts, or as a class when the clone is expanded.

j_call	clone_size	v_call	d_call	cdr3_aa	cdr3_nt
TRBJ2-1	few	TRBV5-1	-	CASSLDPGPRDTEQFF	TGCGCCAGCAGCCTGGACCCGGGCCCCCGGGACACTGAGCAGTTCTTC
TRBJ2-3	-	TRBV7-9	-	CASTLRTSSTDTQYF	TGTGCCAGCACCTTGAGAACTTCTAGCACAGATACGCAGTATTTT
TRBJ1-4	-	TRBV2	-	CASSSVDSSSEKLFF	TGTGCCAGCAGCTCCGTCGACAGCAGCAGTGAAAAACTGTTTTTT
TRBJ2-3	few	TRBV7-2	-	CASSLQGRTQYF	TGTGCCAGCAGCTTACAGGGGCGAACGCAGTATTTT
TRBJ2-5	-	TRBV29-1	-	CSAGDETQYF	TGCAGCGCGGGGGATGAGACCCAGTACTTC
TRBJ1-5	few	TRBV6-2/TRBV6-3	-	CASKGRNQPQHF	TGTGCCAGCAAAGGAAGAAATCAGCCCCAGCATTTT
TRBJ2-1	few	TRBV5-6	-	CASRTTDEQFF	TGTGCCAGCAGAACGACGGATGAGCAGTTCTTC
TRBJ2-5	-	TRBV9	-	CASSANGSPRETQYF	TGTGCCAGCAGCGCCAACGGGAGCCCCAGAGAGACCCAGTACTTC
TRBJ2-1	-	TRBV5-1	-	CASSFGGANEQFF	TGCGCCAGCAGCTTCGGCGGGGCCAATGAGCAGTTCTTC
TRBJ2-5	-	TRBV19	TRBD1	CASSGQGSETQYF	TGTGCCAGTAGTGGACAGGGATCAGAGACCCAGTACTTC
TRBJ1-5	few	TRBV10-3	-	CAISESGAGNQPQHF	TGTGCCATCAGTGAGTCGGGGGCAGGCAATCAGCCCCAGCATTTT
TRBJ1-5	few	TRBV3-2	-	CASSRGFSNQPQHF	TGTGCCAGCAGCCGCGGCTTTAGCAATCAGCCCCAGCATTTT
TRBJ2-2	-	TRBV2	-	CASGGDTGELFF	TGTGCCAGCGGCGGAGACACCGGGGAGCTTTTTTTT
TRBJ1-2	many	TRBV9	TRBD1	CASSTRTGARDGYTF	TGTGCCAGCAGCACCCGGACAGGGGCGAGAGATGGCTACACCTTC
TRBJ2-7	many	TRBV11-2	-	CASSFRGGMIFQQYF	TGTGCCAGCAGCTTTCGCGGAGGCATGATTTTTCAACAGTACTTC
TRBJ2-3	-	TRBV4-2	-	CASSQDGERSTDTQYF	TGTGCCAGCAGCCAAGACGGCGAGCGGAGCACAGATACGCAGTATTTT
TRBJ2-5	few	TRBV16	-	CASSQSQQGQETQYF	TGTGCCAGCAGCCAATCCCAACAGGGTCAAGAGACCCAGTACTTC
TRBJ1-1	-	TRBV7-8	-	CASSVGLLFMNTEAFF	TGTGCCAGCAGCGTGGGGCTTCTTTTTATGAACACTGAAGCTTTCTTT
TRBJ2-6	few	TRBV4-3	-	CASSQFTGGANVLTF	TGCGCCAGCAGCCAATTTACGGGGGGGGCCAACGTCCTGACTTTC
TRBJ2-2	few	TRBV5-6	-	CASSLAGGFVTGELFF	TGTGCCAGCAGCTTGGCTGGCGGGTTTGTCACCGGGGAGCTGTTTTTT
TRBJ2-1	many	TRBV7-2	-	CASSRLGGDYNEQFF	TGTGCCAGCAGCCGCCTGGGCGGAGACTACAATGAGCAGTTCTTC
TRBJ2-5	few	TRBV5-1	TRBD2	CASSLDSGFWETQYF	TGCGCCAGCAGCCTAGATAGCGGGTTCTGGGAGACCCAGTACTTC
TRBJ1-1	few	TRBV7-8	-	CASSPQATQNTEAFF	TGTGCCAGCAGCCCCCAAGCAACGCAGAACACTGAAGCTTTCTTT
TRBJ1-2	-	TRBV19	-	CASSLTGEYYGYTF	TGTGCCAGTAGTTTAACAGGAGAGTACTATGGCTACACCTTC
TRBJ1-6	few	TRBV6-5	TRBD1	CASSPTGGISPLHF	TGTGCCAGCAGTCCTACAGGGGGCATTTCACCCCTCCACTTT
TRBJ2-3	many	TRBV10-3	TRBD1	CAISGLGTVEDTQYF	TGTGCCATCAGTGGGTTGGGGACAGTCGAAGATACGCAGTATTTT
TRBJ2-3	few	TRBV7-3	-	CASGGATPQTQYF	TGTGCCAGCGGGGGGGCAACCCCGCAGACGCAGTATTTT
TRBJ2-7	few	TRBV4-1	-	CASSQGSGVYYEQYF	TGCGCCAGCAGCCAAGGTTCAGGGGTATACTACGAGCAGTACTTC
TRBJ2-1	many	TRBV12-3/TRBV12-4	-	CASSLFGDEQFF	TGTGCCAGCAGTTTATTCGGGGATGAGCAGTTCTTC
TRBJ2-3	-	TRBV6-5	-	CASSYDWSGMQYF	TGTGCCAGCAGTTACGACTGGTCTGGCATGCAGTATTTT
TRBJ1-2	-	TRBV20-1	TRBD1	CSGRQGSGEGYTF	TGCAGCGGTAGACAGGGAAGTGGGGAGGGCTACACCTTC
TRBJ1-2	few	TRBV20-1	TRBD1	CSATTGGDYGYTF	TGCAGTGCTACGACAGGGGGCGACTATGGCTACACCTTC
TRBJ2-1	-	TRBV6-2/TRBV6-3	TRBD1	CASSYPRQGNNEQFF	TGTGCCAGCAGTTACCCAAGACAGGGCAATAATGAGCAGTTCTTC
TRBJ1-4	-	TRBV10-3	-	CAISESEGAGLFF	TGTGCCATCAGTGAGTCAGAAGGGGCAGGACTGTTTTTT
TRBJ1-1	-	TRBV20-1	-	CSAPMGGLVNTEAFF	TGCAGTGCCCCGATGGGGGGGCTCGTGAACACTGAAGCTTTCTTT
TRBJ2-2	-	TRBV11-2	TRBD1	CASSSIYRGRTGELFF	TGTGCCAGCAGCTCGATATACAGGGGGAGAACCGGGGAGCTGTTTTTT
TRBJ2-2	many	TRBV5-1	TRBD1	CASSPGQGVAGELFF	TGCGCCAGCAGCCCCGGACAGGGGGTAGCCGGGGAGCTGTTTTTT
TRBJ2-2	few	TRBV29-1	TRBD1	CSGGQASGELFF	TGCAGCGGTGGACAGGCAAGCGGGGAGCTGTTTTTT
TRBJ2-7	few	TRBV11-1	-	CASSFSTPDKAYF	TGTGCCAGCAGCTTCTCCACTCCTGACAAGGCGTACTTC
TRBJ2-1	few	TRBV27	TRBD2	CASTSLAGEYNEQFF	TGTGCCAGCACATCCCTAGCGGGGGAATACAATGAGCAGTTCTTC
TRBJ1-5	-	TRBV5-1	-	CASSLENREENQPQHF	TGCGCCAGCAGCTTGGAGAACAGGGAAGAGAATCAGCCCCAGCATTTT
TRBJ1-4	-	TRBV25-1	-	CASSEFGGGGLFF	TGTGCCAGCAGTGAATTCGGGGGGGGTGGACTGTTTTTT
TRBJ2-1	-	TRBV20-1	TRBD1	CSAFRDRDYNEQFF	TGCAGTGCCTTCCGGGACAGGGATTACAATGAGCAGTTCTTC
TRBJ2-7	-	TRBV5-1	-	CASRFMALVGYEQYF	TGCGCCAGCAGATTTATGGCCCTCGTCGGGTACGAGCAGTACTTC
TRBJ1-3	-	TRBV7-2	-	CASSLPPGPIYF	TGTGCCAGCAGCCTCCCTCCTGGGCCCATATATTTT
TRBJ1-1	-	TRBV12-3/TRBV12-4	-	CASSSLGGTEAFF	TGTGCCAGCAGTTCCCTGGGGGGAACTGAAGCTTTCTTT
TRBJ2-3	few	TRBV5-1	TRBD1	CASSLEPQGGTDTQYF	TGCGCCAGCAGCTTGGAGCCCCAGGGGGGCACAGATACGCAGTATTTT
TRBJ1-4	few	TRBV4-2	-	CASSQARTMKKKLFF	TGTGCCAGCAGCCAAGCCAGGACAATGAAAAAAAAACTGTTTTTT
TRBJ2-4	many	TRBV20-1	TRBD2	CSSERGSQYF	TGCAGTAGCGAGCGGGGAAGTCAGTACTTC
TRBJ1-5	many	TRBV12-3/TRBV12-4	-	CASSRGDGKPQHF	TGTGCCAGCTCGAGGGGGGATGGGAAGCCCCAGCATTTT
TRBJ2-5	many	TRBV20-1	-	CSARPLDRQETQYF	TGCAGTGCTAGACCCCTGGACAGACAAGAGACCCAGTACTTC
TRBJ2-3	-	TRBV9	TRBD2	CASSPSSGSYTDTQYF	TGTGCCAGCAGCCCCTCTAGCGGGTCCTACACAGATACGCAGTATTTT
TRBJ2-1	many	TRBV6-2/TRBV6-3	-	CASSSDINEQFF	TGTGCCAGCAGCAGCGATATTAATGAGCAGTTCTTC
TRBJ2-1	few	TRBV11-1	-	CASSLGTSGAYNEQFF	TGTGCCAGCAGCCTGGGTACCAGCGGTGCCTACAATGAGCAGTTCTTC
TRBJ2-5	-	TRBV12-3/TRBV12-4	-	CASRWSGYGETQYF	TGTGCCAGCAGGTGGTCGGGCTACGGGGAGACCCAGTACTTC
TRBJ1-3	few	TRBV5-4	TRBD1	CASSLGGQAFSGNTIYF	TGTGCCAGCAGCTTGGGCGGACAGGCGTTCTCTGGAAACACCATATATTTT
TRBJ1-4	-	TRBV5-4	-	CATGGPNEKLFF	TGTGCCACTGGGGGGCCTAATGAAAAACTGTTTTTT
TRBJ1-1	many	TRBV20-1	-	CSARQGRRENTEAFF	TGCAGTGCTAGACAGGGACGGAGGGAGAACACTGAAGCTTTCTTT